Listed here are 10 T cell receptor beta chains from one sample, sequenced in a study of shared clonotypes between healthy human individuals. Measured with immunoSEQ multiplex PCR; TCRdb has only the in-frame clones, and not every one. The sample shows nearly 500,000 clones, 75% to 85% of them seen only once. Sequences were obtained from PBMCs. Receptor source: a woman in her forties in good health. Some clones in this sample may be carry-over from other donors' samples.

Of note for this clone: This sequence may be a read error, since a much larger clone differs from it by one base. The chain uses TRBV9 and TRBJ2-1, with 16 bases fitting TRBD2. V lost 4 bases and J lost 4; bases outside the gene matches: 5. The CDR3 loop spans 17 amino acids. Germline values: CDR1 SGDLS, CDR2 YYNGEE. CDR3 DNA sequence: TGTGCCAGCAGCTCGGGACTAGCGGGAGGGGGATACAATGAGCAGTTCTTC. As protein: CASSSGLAGGGYNEQFF.

The chain recombines TRBV5-4 with TRBJ2-5; D is unclear. This CDR3 has 15 residues. Germline CDR1 is SGHNT and CDR2 is YYREEE (reference sequence). V lost 0 bases and J 4 bases, leaving 13 bases between the germline ends. The CDR3 region has the DNA TGTGCCAGCAGCTTGGAATCGAAGAGGATAGAGACCCAGTACTTC. Encoded protein: CASSLESKRIETQYF.

There are many counts of this clone. This rearrangement joins TRBV30 to TRBJ1-2; 12 bases are a match to TRBD1. V lost 1 base, J lost 4 bases, and 7 bases stayed unmatched. CDR3 length equals 16 residues. Germline values: CDR1 GTSNPN, CDR2 SVGIG (reference sequence). CDR3 in DNA: TGTGCCTGGAGTGCGGGACAGGGGGCTCCTATCTATGGCTACACCTTC. It is translated as CAWSAGQGAPIYGYTF.

This clone was seen a handful of times. J is TRBJ1-1 and V is TRBV30; D remains ambiguous. This CDR3 region has 13 residues. The germline V gene has CDR1 GTSNPN and CDR2 SVGIG (reference sequence). V was cut by 6 bases and J by 6 bases, with 17 bases left in between. CDR3 nucleotide sequence: TGTGCCTGTCGACAAGGCCCGGGGTCTGAAGCTTTCTTT. Translated: CACRQGPGSEAFF.

This clone has just a few counts. This chain connects TRBV7-9 to TRBJ2-5; D unclear. V was clipped by 3 bases and J by 4 bases, with 9 bases between them. Germline CDR1 and CDR2: SEHNR and FQNEAQ (reference sequence). The CDR3 totals 13 residues. In DNA, the CDR3 is TGTGCCAGCAGCTTGATGTCAATAGAGACCCAGTACTTC. This codes for CASSLMSIETQYF.

The V and J genes are TRBV5-1 and TRBJ2-7, with a tentative D call TRBD1 (5 bases). The CDR3 totals 15 residues. V was trimmed by 4 bases and J by 3 bases, leaving 17 bases between them. CDR1 and CDR2 (germline): SGHRS, YFSETQ. The CDR3 DNA reads TGCGCCAGCAGCGCGACTGGACATACCAACTACGAGCAGTACTTC. Amino acid sequence: CASSATGHTNYEQYF.

The V and J genes are TRBV2 and TRBJ2-2; 9 nucleotides align to TRBD1. From germline, CDR1 is SNHLY and CDR2 FYNNEI. The CDR3 has 15 amino acids. V shed 5 bases, J shed 1 base, and the junction held 2 bases outside the gene matches. Here the CDR3 reads CASSPGQGNTGELFF. CDR3 nucleotides: TGTGCCAGCAGTCCGGGACAGGGGAACACCGGGGAGCTGTTTTTT.

The rearrangement uses TRBV4-2 and TRBJ1-5; possibly TRBD1 for D (6 bases). V was clipped by 0 bases and J by 7 bases, with 10 bases between them. From germline, CDR1 is LGHNA and CDR2 YNFKEQ. The CDR3 is 14 amino acids. DNA for the CDR3: TGTGCCAGCAGCCAAGATGACAGGTTGCAGCCCCAGCATTTT. Residues: CASSQDDRLQPQHF.

This clone was observed a single time. The gene calls are TRBV30 and TRBJ2-5, with a tentative D call TRBD2 (7 bases). Trimming took 0 bases from V and 4 from J, leaving 12 bases between them. In germline, CDR1 is GTSNPN, CDR2 SVGIG (reference sequence). The CDR3 consists of 14 residues. The DNA of the CDR3 is TGTGCCTGGAGTGTAGGCGGGGGCGTAGAGACCCAGTACTTC. Protein sequence: CAWSVGGGVETQYF. Filled out from reference TRBV30 and TRBJ2-5, the complete variable domain reads SQTIHQWPATLVQPVGSPLSLECTVEGTSNPNLYWYRQAAGRGLQLLFYSVGIGQISSEVPQNLSASRPQDRQFILSSKKLLLSDSGFYLCAWSVGGGVETQYFGPGTRLLVL.

Comments on this clone: A much larger clone lies a single base off, so this may be a read error. The chain combines TRBV5-1 with TRBJ2-7, with TRBD2 matching over 13 bases. CDR3 size: 15 residues. Germline CDR1 and CDR2: SGHRS and YFSETQ. Germline trimming cut 4 bases from V and 2 bases from J; bases unmatched to any gene: 3. For the CDR3, the DNA is TGCGCCAGCAGCGAACTAGCGGGAGGGACCTACGAGCAGTACTTC. Translation gives CASSELAGGTYEQYF.